This TCR beta chain was recorded in a study of cytomegalovirus exposure and HLA in healthy donors. Overall study results and limits: It was taken for granted in presence/absence analyses that sequencing depth across donors was roughly uniform. Prior analysis indicated that the majority of TCR beta V segments exhibited productivity approximately 87% or approximately 30% of the time. In vitro confirmation showed a few CMV-associated chains to be CMV antigen specific.

PCR involved 60 Vbeta and 13 Jbeta primers. The authors' processing: Counted up in a later analysis, unique TCR beta chains came to about 80 million, with around 12 million shared. Only in-frame clones appear in the TCRdb table, and some are missing; sequencing was by immunoSEQ multiplex PCR. That table supplies the V and J calls and clone size; D and trimming were determined from the DNA. Of more than 100,000 clones in the sample, approximately 66% were seen once. The CDR3 has 13 amino acids. With 5 bases removed from V and 5 bases from J, the gap between germline ends came to 13 bases. CDR1 is SEHNR and CDR2 is FQNEAQ in the germline V gene (reference sequence). Details on this clone: Its antigen is not known.

The source material was PBMCs. The rearrangement uses TRBV7-9 and TRBJ2-7; D unclear. The sequence came from a woman in her forties in good health and CMV-seropositive. The CDR3 spells CASSEPVRDEQYF. The CDR3 DNA reads as TGTGCCAGCAGCGAACCGGTCCGGGACGAGCAGTACTTC. Supplemented by reference TRBV7-9 and TRBJ2-7, the full variable domain reads DTGVSQNPRHKITKRGQNVTFRCDPISEHNRLYWYRQTLGQGPEFLTYFQNEAQLEKSRLLSDRFSAERPKGSFSTLEIQRTEQGDSAMYLCASSEPVRDEQYFGPGTRLTVT.